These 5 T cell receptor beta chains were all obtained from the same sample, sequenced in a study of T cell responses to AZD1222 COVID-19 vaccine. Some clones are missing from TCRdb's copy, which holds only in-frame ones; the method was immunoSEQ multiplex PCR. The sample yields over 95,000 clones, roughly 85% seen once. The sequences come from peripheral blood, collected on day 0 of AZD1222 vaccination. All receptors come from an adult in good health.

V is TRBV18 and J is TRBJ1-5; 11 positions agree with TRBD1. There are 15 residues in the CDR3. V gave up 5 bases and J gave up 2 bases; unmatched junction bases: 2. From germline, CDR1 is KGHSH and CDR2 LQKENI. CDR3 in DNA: TGTGCCAGCTCAGGGACAGGGGGGGGCAATCAGCCCCAGCATTTT. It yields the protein CASSGTGGGNQPQHF.

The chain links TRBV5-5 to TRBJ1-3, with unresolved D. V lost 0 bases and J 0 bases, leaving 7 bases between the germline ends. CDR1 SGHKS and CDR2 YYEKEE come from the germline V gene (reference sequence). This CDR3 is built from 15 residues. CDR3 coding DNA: TGTGCCAGCAGCTTGGGACTGAGCTCTGGAAACACCATATATTTT. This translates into CASSLGLSSGNTIYF.

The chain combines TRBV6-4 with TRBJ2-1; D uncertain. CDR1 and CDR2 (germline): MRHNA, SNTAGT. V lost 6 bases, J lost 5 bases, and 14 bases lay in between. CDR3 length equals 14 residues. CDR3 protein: CASSYSLDNNEQFF. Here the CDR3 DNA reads TGTGCCAGCAGCTATTCCCTCGACAACAATGAGCAGTTCTTC.

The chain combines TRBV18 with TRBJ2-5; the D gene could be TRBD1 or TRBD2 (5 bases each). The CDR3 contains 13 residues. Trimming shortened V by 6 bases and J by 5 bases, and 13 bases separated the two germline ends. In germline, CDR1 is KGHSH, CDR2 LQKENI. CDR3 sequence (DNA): TGTGCCAGCTCCCGGGGCTCCGGGGAGACCCAGTACTTC. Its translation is CASSRGSGETQYF.

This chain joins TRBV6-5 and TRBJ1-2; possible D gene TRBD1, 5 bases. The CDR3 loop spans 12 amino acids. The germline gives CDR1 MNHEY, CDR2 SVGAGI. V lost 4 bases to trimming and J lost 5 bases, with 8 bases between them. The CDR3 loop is CASSSPGYGYTF. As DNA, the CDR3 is TGTGCCAGCAGTTCGCCAGGGTATGGCTACACCTTC.